The 28 T cell receptor beta chains below all came from one sample that was sequenced in a study of CD8+CD57+ T cells in acquired aplastic anemia. CDR3 and TCR beta VDJ profiling relied on genomic DNA as the template. One entry per CDR3 protein results from TCRdb running MiXCR on the reads. The table has some 150,000 distinct CDR3 sequences, over 50% seen once. Only patients with CD8+CD57+ cell expansion on flow cytometry were chosen for sequencing. Sequencing used sorted CD4+, CD8+, or CD8+CD57+ T cells (not recorded which) from PBMCs. The receptors were gathered from a human donor with aplastic anemia.

This clonotype has more than one count but fewer than ten. The chain is built from TRBV7-2 and TRBJ2-7, with D possibly TRBD2 on 6 matching bases. CDR3 length equals 13 residues. Germline-derived CDR1 and CDR2 are SGHTA and FQGNSA. V was shortened by 11 bases and J by 3 bases, with 17 bases between the two germline ends. The CDR3 DNA follows: TGTGCCTCCTCGGCCCCCGGGGGCTACGAGCAGTACTTC. It translates to CASSAPGGYEQYF. Looking up the rest from reference TRBV7-2 and TRBJ2-7 gives the full variable domain: GAGVSQSPSNKVTEKGKDVELRCDPISGHTALYWYRQSLGQGLEFLIYFQGNSAPDKSGLPSDRFSAERTGGSVSTLTIQRTQQEDSAVYLCASSAPGGYEQYFGPGTRLTVT.

Note on this clonotype: A clone one base away is much larger, so this may be a read error. V usage is TRBV12-3 or TRBV12-4 and J usage is TRBJ2-7, with D unclear. The CDR3 is 15 residues long. Between the trimmed V and J ends, which lost 6 bases and 3 bases, there was a span of 18 bases. As DNA, the CDR3 is TGTGCCAGCAGCCCCAGGAGTGGGCTTTTCTACGAGCAGTACTTC. It specifies CASSPRSGLFYEQYF.

Worth noting for this clonotype: This may be a read error: a much more frequent sequence differs by one nucleotide. V is TRBV19 and J is TRBJ2-1, with 9 bases matching TRBD2. The CDR3 spans 15 residues. V shed 6 bases, J shed 8 bases, and the junction held 11 bases outside the gene matches. CDR1 and CDR2 (germline): LNHDA, SQIVND (reference sequence). The CDR3 here is CASSLPGGGAHEQFF. DNA of the CDR3: TGTGCCAGTAGCCTCCCCGGCGGGGGGGCCCATGAGCAGTTCTTC.

The chain couples TRBV10-3 to TRBJ2-3; 10 bases map to TRBD2. Looked up from germline, CDR1 is ENHRY and CDR2 is SYGVKD. V shed 11 bases, J shed 2 bases, and the junction held 19 bases outside the gene matches. This CDR3 spans 18 amino acids. The CDR3 sequence: CACSYAAGGPGDTDTQYF. The DNA of the CDR3 is TGTGCCTGCAGTTACGCAGCGGGGGGGCCTGGGGACACAGATACGCAGTATTTT.

The sample holds a few counts of this clonotype. The chain combines TRBV2 with TRBJ2-1; 10 nucleotides agree with TRBD2. CDR3 size: 23 residues. Germline values: CDR1 SNHLY, CDR2 FYNNEI. The junction had 29 bases not matched to a gene; V was cut back by 5 bases and J by 4 bases. The CDR3 DNA is TGTGCCAGCAGTCGCCCGGCTAACGGACTTAGCGGGGGGCACCCGGCCCCGTACAATGAGCAGTTCTTC. Its protein is CASSRPANGLSGGHPAPYNEQFF.

The chain has TRBV2 and TRBJ2-1; D not certain. V lost 7 bases and J 0 bases, leaving 13 bases between the germline ends. From germline, CDR1 is SNHLY and CDR2 FYNNEI. CDR3 size: 15 residues. The CDR3 DNA sequence: TGTGCCAGCATACCGGCCTATTTCTCCTACAATGAGCAGTTCTTC. It translates to CASIPAYFSYNEQFF.

The genes are TRBV9 and TRBJ1-6, with 7 bases aligning to TRBD1. Germline CDR1 is SGDLS and CDR2 is YYNGEE. V shed 3 bases, J shed 3 bases, and the junction held 3 bases outside the gene matches. This CDR3 region has 15 residues. The CDR3 spells CASSEGQLYNSPLHF. DNA for the CDR3: TGTGCCAGCAGCGAGGGACAGCTCTATAATTCACCCCTCCACTTT.

The chain carries TRBV7-9 and TRBJ2-1; no reliable D call. V lost 1 base and J 5 bases, leaving 6 bases between the germline ends. Germline values: CDR1 SEHNR, CDR2 FQNEAQ (reference sequence). The CDR3 covers 13 residues. CDR3 region: CASSLGRDNEQFF. The CDR3 coding sequence is TGTGCCAGCAGCTTAGGACGAGACAATGAGCAGTTCTTC.

This clonotype has only one observation. The chain uses TRBV7-9 and TRBJ2-7; 9 nucleotides agree with TRBD1. Germline values: CDR1 SEHNR, CDR2 FQNEAQ (reference sequence). The length of the CDR3 is 15 residues. After removal of 7 bases from V and 4 bases from J, the junction contained 11 bases not matched to a gene. CDR3 protein: CASTPRATGGYEQYF. For the CDR3, the DNA is TGTGCCAGCACCCCCCGAGCGACAGGGGGTTACGAGCAGTACTTC.

This clonotype appeared many times. One junction end disagrees with the germline gene, perhaps due to a read error. The V call is TRBV20-1, the J call TRBJ2-7; 7 bases match TRBD2. The length of the CDR3 is 12 residues. Germline lookup yields CDR1 DFQATT and CDR2 SNEGSKA (reference sequence). The CDR3 spells CSSSGTPYEQYF. As DNA, the CDR3 is TGCAGTTCTAGCGGCACCCCCTACGAGCAGTACTTC.

This clonotype was counted ten times or more. The chain recombines TRBV6-1 with TRBJ1-2; D is ambiguous. Between the trimmed V and J ends, which lost 7 bases and 2 bases, there was a span of 8 bases. The CDR3 consists of 12 residues. CDR1 and CDR2 from the germline V gene are MNHNS and SASEGT. The CDR3 DNA follows: TGTGCCAGCACAGCGGGGAACTATGGCTACACCTTC. Translating gives CASTAGNYGYTF.

This clonotype was found a few times. The chain combines TRBV24-1 with TRBJ2-7; tentatively, D is TRBD2 (5 bases). V was trimmed by 3 bases and J by 1 base, leaving 6 bases between them. CDR3 length: 13 residues. The germline CDR1 and CDR2 sequences are KGHDR and SFDVKD. Here the CDR3 DNA reads TGTGCCACCAGTGATGGACTTTCCTACGAGCAGTACTTC. Protein sequence: CATSDGLSYEQYF.

This rearrangement joins TRBV10-3 to TRBJ1-1; the match to TRBD1 covers 9 bases. After removal of 0 bases from V and 5 bases from J, the junction contained 4 bases not matched to a gene. Germline V gene data show CDR1 as ENHRY and CDR2 as SYGVKD. The CDR3 is 15 residues long. CDR3 nucleotides: TGTGCCATCAGTGAGTCGGGACAGGGATTAACTGAAGCTTTCTTT. As protein: CAISESGQGLTEAFF.

The rearrangement joins TRBV7-9 to TRBJ2-2; no reliable D call. V was shortened by 1 base and J by 7 bases, with 7 bases between the two germline ends. The CDR3 has 13 amino acids. Per the germline V gene, CDR1 is SEHNR and CDR2 is FQNEAQ (reference sequence). The CDR3 region is CASSLVASGELFF. CDR3 in DNA: TGTGCCAGCAGCTTAGTAGCCAGCGGGGAGCTGTTTTTT.

Notes on this clonotype: This sequence may be a read error, since a much larger clone differs from it by one base. CDR3 sequence reads: CASSPTGGSTEAFF. The CDR3 DNA reads TGTGCCAGCAGTCCAACAGGGGGGAGCACTGAAGCTTTCTTT. This chain connects TRBV5-4 to TRBJ1-1; 8 nucleotides line up with TRBD1. V was pared by 5 bases and J by 4 bases, with 7 bases of the junction left unmatched. Germline CDR1 reads SGHNT; CDR2 reads YYREEE (reference sequence). There are 14 residues in the CDR3.

The CDR3 nucleotides read TGTGCCAGTAGTATCGTGGCAGGGGCCGGGGGCACTGAAGCTTTCTTT. It is translated as CASSIVAGAGGTEAFF. The J gene is TRBJ1-1, the V gene TRBV19; D possibly corresponds to TRBD1 (6 bases). CDR3 length: 16 amino acids. The germline gives CDR1 LNHDA, CDR2 SQIVND (reference sequence). V was shortened by 3 bases and J by 4 bases, with 18 bases between the two germline ends.

This clonotype was picked up one time. The chain has TRBV6-1 and TRBJ1-1; 7 bases match TRBD1. Germline CDR1 reads MNHNS; CDR2 reads SASEGT. The CDR3 runs 14 residues. With V trimmed by 6 bases and J by 4 bases, 8 bases remained unmatched. The CDR3 sequence: CASSTDRAGTEAFF. The CDR3, as DNA: TGTGCCAGCAGCACCGACAGGGCGGGCACTGAAGCTTTCTTT.

At least ten counts were recorded for this clonotype. CDR3: CASSQGAGGHNEQFF. The CDR3 DNA reads TGCGCCAGCAGCCAAGGCGCGGGGGGCCACAATGAGCAGTTCTTC. V and J are TRBV4-1 and TRBJ2-1; 8 nucleotides align to TRBD2. Unmatched junction bases numbered 4, after V lost 1 base and J lost 5 bases. Germline-derived CDR1 and CDR2 are MGHRA and YSYEKL. The CDR3 loop spans 15 amino acids.

This clonotype was detected ten times or more. J is TRBJ1-5 and V is TRBV11-1; perhaps TRBD1 as D (6 bases). Per the germline V gene, CDR1 is SGHAT and CDR2 is FQDESV (reference sequence). This CDR3 has 17 residues. The ends were cut back, 4 bases at V and 7 bases at J, with 23 bases in the middle. The CDR3 bases are TGTGCCAGCAGCTCTCCCTCTGCGTCAGGGGCGAGACAGCCCCAGCATTTT. This translates into CASSSPSASGARQPQHF.

This clonotype was seen repeatedly, ten times or more. The chain uses TRBV19 and TRBJ1-1; D unclear. The V gene's germline CDR1 is LNHDA and CDR2 SQIVND (reference sequence). The CDR3 extends over 12 amino acids. V lost 5 bases to trimming and J lost 8 bases, with 12 bases between them. CDR3 sequence reads: CASSFPGDEAFF. CDR3 nucleotides: TGTGCCAGTAGTTTCCCCGGAGACGAAGCTTTCTTT.

The CDR3 bases are TGTGCCAGCAGTGTGATAGGGAGCTCCTACAATGAGCAGTTCTTC. As protein: CASSVIGSSYNEQFF. This chain joins TRBV6-1 and TRBJ2-1; the D gene is possibly TRBD2 (5 bases). The V gene lost 4 bases and the J gene lost 0 bases, with 10 bases spanning the gap. This CDR3 comprises 15 residues. Germline V gene lookup returns CDR1 MNHNS and CDR2 SASEGT.

This clonotype was detected ten times or more. The rearrangement joins TRBV12-3 or TRBV12-4 to TRBJ1-6; 9 nucleotides match TRBD1. Trimming took 4 bases from V and 10 from J; bases not matched to a gene: 11. This CDR3 region has 16 residues. The CDR3: CASSSTRGQGSSPLHF. CDR3 nucleotides: TGTGCCAGCAGTTCGACGAGGGGACAGGGATCGTCACCCCTCCACTTT.

In its sample, this clonotype was seen once. The chain joins TRBV6-2 or TRBV6-3 to TRBJ2-5; unclear D gene. The germline CDR1 and CDR2 sequences are MNHEY and SVGEGT. The CDR3 is made up of 14 amino acids. With 2 bases removed from V and 5 bases from J, the gap between germline ends came to 12 bases. The chain's CDR3 is CASSYRRPFETQYF. The CDR3 DNA is TGTGCCAGCAGTTACAGGCGACCTTTCGAGACCCAGTACTTC.

This chain connects TRBV9 to TRBJ2-2; 13 bases are a match to TRBD2. Germline V gene sequence: CDR1 SGDLS, CDR2 YYNGEE. CDR3 length equals 15 residues. V shed 2 bases, J shed 6 bases, and the junction held 1 base outside the gene matches. CDR3 sequence: CASSVGLAGAGELFF. For the CDR3, the DNA is TGTGCCAGCAGCGTCGGACTAGCGGGAGCCGGGGAGCTGTTTTTT.

J is TRBJ2-1 and V is TRBV10-2; D may be TRBD1 (5 bases). The CDR3 consists of 14 residues. The V end was cut by 3 bases, the J end by 5 bases, with 11 bases between. Per germline, CDR1 WSHSY and CDR2 SAAADI. CDR3 sequence: CASSDPDTDNEQFF. Here the CDR3 DNA reads TGCGCCAGCAGTGACCCGGACACTGACAATGAGCAGTTCTTC.

This clonotype was seen more than once but under ten times. The chain is built from TRBV20-1 and TRBJ2-7; 7 bases map to TRBD1. Germline CDR1 reads DFQATT; CDR2 reads SNEGSKA (reference sequence). The CDR3 extends over 11 amino acids. Trimming removed 5 bases from V and 7 bases from J; junction bases left unmatched: 5. In nucleotides, the CDR3 is TGCAGTGCTCAGACAGGGAATGAGCAGTACTTC. Protein sequence: CSAQTGNEQYF.

The chain has TRBV29-1 and TRBJ1-1, with D tentatively TRBD1 (5 bases). Germline lookup yields CDR1 SQVTM and CDR2 ANQGSEA. The CDR3 loop spans 13 amino acids. The V gene lost 1 base and the J gene lost 2 bases, with 8 bases spanning the gap. CDR3 protein: CSVEVGGNTEAFF. CDR3 bases: TGCAGCGTTGAAGTTGGGGGAAACACTGAAGCTTTCTTT.

This clonotype was seen many times. The chain has TRBV6-2 or TRBV6-3 and TRBJ1-2, with 8 bases lining up with TRBD1. The V gene end was trimmed by 2 bases and the J gene end by 2 bases; junction bases not matched to a gene: 10. In germline, CDR1 is MNHEY, CDR2 SVGEGT. The CDR3 consists of 17 residues. CDR3 in DNA: TGTGCCAGCAGTTACCCCGGGACAGGCTTGAAGAACTATGGCTACACCTTC. Translation gives CASSYPGTGLKNYGYTF.